The 12 T cell receptor beta chains below come from one sample, sequenced in a study of blood T cell repertoires in COVID-19. The method was immunoSEQ multiplex PCR; TCRdb's version includes in-frame clones alone and lacks a portion of them. Of around 220,000 clones detected, less than 90% appear once; the ten largest clones hold about 20%. The specimen sequenced was peripheral blood. These receptors came from a man under 40 with active or convalescent COVID-19.

V is TRBV3-1 (or the pseudogene TRBV3-2) and J is TRBJ2-7, with TRBD1 identical over 8 bases. V lost 4 bases to trimming and J lost 3 bases; unmatched junction nucleotides: 11. The CDR3 covers 16 residues. Germline loops: CDR1 LGHDT, CDR2 YNNKEL (reference sequence). CDR3 sequence: CASSPQGALPHYEQYF. CDR3 nucleotides: TGTGCCAGCAGCCCCCAGGGGGCCCTGCCCCACTACGAGCAGTACTTC.

The chain recombines TRBV15 with TRBJ2-7; tentative D call: TRBD2 (6 bases). V dropped 0 bases and J dropped 4 bases, with 16 bases sitting between them. The CDR3 has 16 amino acids. Germline loops: CDR1 LNHNV, CDR2 YYDKDF (reference sequence). CDR3 coding DNA: TGTGCCACCAGCAGAGACCTTCGGGACTCCCTTTACGAGCAGTACTTC. It is translated as CATSRDLRDSLYEQYF.

This clone was observed a handful of times. Written as DNA, the CDR3 is TGTGCCAGCAGTGAACTAGCCAGTAGCGGGAGGGCCACTGAGCAGTTCTTC. Its translation: CASSELASSGRATEQFF. The chain has TRBV2 and TRBJ2-1; 11 nucleotides agree with TRBD2. Germline V gene data show CDR1 as SNHLY and CDR2 as FYNNEI. This CDR3 spans 17 amino acids. V lost 2 bases and J lost 9; bases outside the gene matches: 12. Full variable domain (missing parts from reference TRBV2 and TRBJ2-1): EPEVTQTPSHQVTQMGQEVILRCVPISNHLYFYWYRQILGQKVEFLVSFYNNEISEKSEIFDDQFSVERPDGSNFTLKIRSTKLEDSAMYFCASSELASSGRATEQFFGPGTRLTVL.

The chain carries TRBV9 and TRBJ2-1; maybe TRBD1 (5 bases). The V end lost 3 bases, the J end lost 8 bases, and 9 bases lay between the germline ends. The CDR3 length is 12 residues. The germline V gene encodes CDR1 SGDLS and CDR2 YYNGEE. The CDR3 DNA reads TGTGCCAGCAGCGCGGGCAGGGATGAGCAGTTCTTC. Amino acids: CASSAGRDEQFF. The full variable domain, in which reference TRBV9 and TRBJ2-1 provide the parts outside the CDR3, is DSGVTQTPKHLITATGQRVTLRCSPRSGDLSVYWYQQSLDQGLQFLIQYYNGEERAKGNILERFSAQQFPDLHSELNLSSLELGDSALYFCASSAGRDEQFFGPGTRLTVL.

A single count supports this clone. The V and J genes are TRBV6-5 and TRBJ2-3; 13 bases map to TRBD2. The J segment lost 5 bases and the V segment lost 7 bases, leaving 6 bases of the junction unmatched. The CDR3 runs to 15 residues. The germline CDR1 and CDR2 sequences are MNHEY and SVGAGI. In DNA form, the CDR3 reads TGTGCCAGCAAACTAGCGGGAGGGCCGGGAGATACGCAGTATTTT. Translated: CASKLAGGPGDTQYF.

The chain joins TRBV6-5 to TRBJ1-1; 12 bases line up with TRBD1. V gave up 2 bases and J gave up 5 bases; unmatched junction bases: 3. The CDR3 sequence is 15 residues long. The V gene's germline CDR1 is MNHEY and CDR2 SVGAGI. DNA for the CDR3: TGTGCCAGCAGTTACGGGACAGGGGGCTGGACTGAAGCTTTCTTT. Residues: CASSYGTGGWTEAFF.

V usage is TRBV28 and J usage is TRBJ1-5; 7 bases are shared with TRBD1. The CDR3 contains 14 residues. The V gene end was trimmed by 5 bases and the J gene end by 6 bases; junction bases not matched to a gene: 7. Germline V lookup: CDR1 MDHEN, CDR2 SYDVKM. CDR3 nucleotides: TGTGCCAGCAGTACACAGGGGCAGACTCAGCCCCAGCATTTT. It yields the protein CASSTQGQTQPQHF.

In its sample, this clone ranks as medium-sized. The chain carries TRBV30 and TRBJ2-1; the match to TRBD1 covers 7 bases. With V trimmed by 0 bases and J by 9 bases, 8 bases remained unmatched. CDR3 size: 14 residues. Germline values: CDR1 GTSNPN, CDR2 SVGIG (reference sequence). CDR3 protein: CAWSVGGPTFEQFF. CDR3 coding DNA: TGTGCCTGGAGTGTAGGGGGCCCCACTTTTGAGCAGTTCTTC.

V gene TRBV5-4 combines with J gene TRBJ2-5; TRBD2 might be the D (7 bases). CDR3 length equals 13 residues. V was pared by 6 bases and J by 7 bases, with 16 bases between. CDR1 is SGHNT, CDR2 YYREEE, per germline (reference sequence). The CDR3 loop is CASTTGGAGTQYF. DNA of the CDR3: TGTGCCAGCACAACTGGGGGGGCAGGGACCCAGTACTTC.

The CDR3 reads CASIGDRDGNQPQHF. CDR3 in DNA: TGTGCCAGCATCGGGGACAGGGACGGGAATCAGCCCCAGCATTTT. The J gene is TRBJ1-5, the V gene TRBV2; 9 bases match TRBD1. The length of the CDR3 is 15 residues. The ends lost 7 bases at V and 4 bases at J; junction bases unmatched: 8. Germline CDR1 and CDR2: SNHLY and FYNNEI.

The chain joins TRBV18 to TRBJ2-2; D may be TRBD1 (6 bases). The CDR3 consists of 15 residues. Trimming cost V 1 base and J 4 bases, with 10 bases left between them. The germline V gene encodes CDR1 KGHSH and CDR2 LQKENI. The CDR3 sequence: CASSPQGQSTGELFF. DNA for the CDR3: TGTGCCAGCTCACCACAAGGACAGAGCACCGGGGAGCTGTTTTTT.

The chain links TRBV5-4 to TRBJ2-2; D gene unclear. CDR1 is SGHNT and CDR2 is YYREEE in the germline V gene (reference sequence). The CDR3 has 12 amino acids. V lost 0 bases and J lost 6, with 3 bases in between. This chain's CDR3 is CASSLASGELFF. DNA of the CDR3: TGTGCCAGCAGCTTGGCCTCCGGGGAGCTGTTTTTT.